The rows below give T cell receptor beta chains drawn from one sample of a study of T cells in Graves' hyperthyroidism and ophthalmopathy. One entry per CDR3 protein results from TCRdb running MiXCR on the multiplex PCR reads. The data hold under 500,000 distinct CDR3 sequences, with about 14% observed a single time. The sample was blood. The receptors derive from a man aged 50-60 years with Graves' ophthalmopathy. The CDR3 runs from the conserved cysteine through the conserved F or W. D genes are given only for firm matches. Size values are once, few and many counts, or a class for expanded clones, and some rows have none.

v_call	d_call	j_call	clone_size	cdr3_nt	cdr3_aa
TRBV27	.	TRBJ1-5	many	TGTGCCGCGGGCGGGGTGATAGCTCAGCCCCAGCATTTT	CAAGGVIAQPQHF
TRBV20-1	.	TRBJ2-1	many	TGCAGTGCTTTAGCGCTTGGACTGAGCTACAATGAGCAGTTCTTC	CSALALGLSYNEQFF
TRBV5-1	.	TRBJ2-1	.	TGCGCCAGCAGCTTGGATTCATCCGGGAGTGAGTTCTTC	CASSLDSSGSEFF
TRBV18	TRBD1	TRBJ2-7	.	TGTGCCAGCTCACCACCAACAGGGGCTGGGGAGCAGTACTTC	CASSPPTGAGEQYF
TRBV12-3/TRBV12-4	.	TRBJ1-5	many	TGTGCCAGCAGTTCCCACTATCCCGGATGTAATCAGCCCCAGCATTTT	CASSSHYPGCNQPQHF
TRBV20-1	TRBD2	TRBJ2-7	many	TGCAGTGCTAGCGGGGGACTAGCGGGAGGATACGAGCAGTACTTC	CSASGGLAGGYEQYF
TRBV5-4	TRBD2	TRBJ2-3	many	TGTGCCAGCAGACTAGCGGGAGGGCCGAAAGATACGCAGTATTTT	CASRLAGGPKDTQYF
TRBV7-9	.	TRBJ2-7	many	TGTGCCAGCAGCTTAGACTTGGTCCACGAGCAGTACTTC	CASSLDLVHEQYF
TRBV6-1	.	TRBJ1-1	many	TGTGCCGGACTGAAGGATGGGGGCACTGAAGCTTTCTTT	CAGLKDGGTEAFF
TRBV6-2/TRBV6-3	TRBD2	TRBJ2-3	few	TGTGCCAGCAGTCTGGGACTAGCGAGCACAGATACGCAGTATTTT	CASSLGLASTDTQYF
TRBV5-1	.	TRBJ2-2	few	TGCGCCAGCAGCTTCAGGGATCCGAACACCGGGGAGCTGTTTTTT	CASSFRDPNTGELFF